This entry describes one T cell receptor (beta chain). V lost 5 bases and J lost 4; bases outside the gene matches: 2. The CDR3 is made up of 14 amino acids. Germline values: CDR1 LNHDA, CDR2 SQIVND (reference sequence). The source of the sample is a study of blood T cell repertoires in COVID-19. As for the study in general: From the United States, Italy and Spain came samples of acute and convalescent COVID-19.

In the authors' workflow: Reference gene primer amplification gave estimated nucleated cell counts. The protocol was immunoSEQ multiplex PCR, while the TCRdb copy is restricted to in-frame clones and leaves out a portion. The V and J calls and the clone size are those of that table, but D and trimming were determined from the DNA. The sample records approximately 150,000 clones, approximately 90% being singletons. This receptor was identified in a human donor with COVID-19, enrolled during active disease. The donor label of this sample is uncertain. The sequenced sample was peripheral blood. This sequence joins TRBV19 and TRBJ2-3, with 11 bases that match TRBD2. The CDR3 bases are TGTGCCAGTAGTTTGGGACTAGCGGCAGATACGCAGTATTTT. As protein: CASSLGLAADTQYF.